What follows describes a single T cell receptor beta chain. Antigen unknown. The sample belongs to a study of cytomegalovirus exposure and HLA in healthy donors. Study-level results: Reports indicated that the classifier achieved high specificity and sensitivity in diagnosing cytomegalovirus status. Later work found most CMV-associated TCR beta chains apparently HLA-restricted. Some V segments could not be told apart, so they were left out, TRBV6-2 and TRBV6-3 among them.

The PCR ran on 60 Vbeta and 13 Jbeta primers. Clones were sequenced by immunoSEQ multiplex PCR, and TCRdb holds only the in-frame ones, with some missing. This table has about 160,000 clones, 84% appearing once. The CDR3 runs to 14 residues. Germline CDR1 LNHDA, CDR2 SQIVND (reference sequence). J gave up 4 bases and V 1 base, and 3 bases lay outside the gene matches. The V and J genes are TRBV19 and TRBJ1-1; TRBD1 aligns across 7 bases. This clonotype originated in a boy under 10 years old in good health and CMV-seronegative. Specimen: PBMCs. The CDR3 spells CASSIGGQLTEAFF. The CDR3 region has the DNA TGTGCCAGTAGTATAGGGGGACAGCTCACTGAAGCTTTCTTT.